The next 31 T cell receptor beta chains were all read from a single sample in a study of blood T cell dynamics during melanoma immunotherapy. Sample time point: pre-treatment baseline. Sequenced by immunoSEQ multiplex PCR; TCRdb stores in-frame clones only, minus some. There are 7,000 or so clones in the sample; 80% occur only once, and less than 35% lies in the top ten. The input for sequencing was blood, taken from a patient treated with checkpoint blockade. The receptor set was obtained from a human donor with melanoma.

This clone is medium-sized (0.01 to 0.1%) within its sample. V and J are TRBV29-1 and TRBJ1-1; D uncertain. The CDR3 has 11 residues. Per germline, CDR1 SQVTM and CDR2 ANQGSEA. CDR3 DNA: TGCGCAGGTCATCTGAACACTGAAGCTTTCTTT. It codes for CAGHLNTEAFF.

This clone is a singleton in its sample. This chain joins TRBV7-9 and TRBJ1-1; D may be TRBD1 (6 bases). Germline V gene sequence: CDR1 SEHNR, CDR2 FQNEAQ (reference sequence). This CDR3 has 13 residues. The V gene lost 4 bases and the J gene lost 2 bases, with 8 bases spanning the gap. The CDR3 DNA sequence: TGTGCCAGCAGCTCCGGGACAAACACTGAAGCTTTCTTT. Translating gives CASSSGTNTEAFF.

The CDR3 nucleotides are TGCGCCAGCAGCAACGGGACAGGTTCTTTCTATGGCTACACCTTC. Protein: CASSNGTGSFYGYTF. This sequence joins TRBV5-1 and TRBJ1-2, with 8 bases identical to TRBD1. Germline CDR1 SGHRS, CDR2 YFSETQ. The CDR3 contains 15 residues. V was clipped by 4 bases and J by 4 bases; unmatched bases: 9. Full variable domain (missing parts from reference TRBV5-1 and TRBJ1-2): KAGVTQTPRYLIKTRGQQVTLSCSPISGHRSVSWYQQTPGQGLQFLFEYFSETQRNKGNFPGRFSGRQFSNSRSEMNVSTLELGDSALYLCASSNGTGSFYGYTFGSGTRLTVV.

The chain couples TRBV5-6 to TRBJ2-7; D gene unclear. V lost 0 bases and J lost 3, with 1 base in between. CDR3 length: 11 residues. Germline CDR1 reads SGHDT; CDR2 reads YYEEEE. CDR3 loop: CASSLGYEQYF. Written as DNA, the CDR3 is TGTGCCAGCAGCTTGGGCTACGAGCAGTACTTC.

The chain uses TRBV6-1 and TRBJ2-3; D unresolved. V was shortened by 1 base and J by 6 bases, with 11 bases between the two germline ends. Looked up from germline, CDR1 is MNHNS and CDR2 is SASEGT. The CDR3 has 14 residues. The CDR3: CASSEEGSWDTQYF. The CDR3, as DNA: TGTGCCAGCAGTGAAGAAGGGTCTTGGGATACGCAGTATTTT.

The chain employs TRBV2 and TRBJ1-2; the D is unclear. V was pared by 8 bases and J by 4 bases, with 11 bases between. Germline V lookup: CDR1 SNHLY, CDR2 FYNNEI. There are 12 residues in the CDR3. CDR3 in amino acids: CASGSRGYGYTF. The CDR3 DNA reads TGTGCCAGCGGCTCTAGAGGCTATGGCTACACCTTC. The full variable domain, in which reference TRBV2 and TRBJ1-2 provide the parts outside the CDR3, is EPEVTQTPSHQVTQMGQEVILRCVPISNHLYFYWYRQILGQKVEFLVSFYNNEISEKSEIFDDQFSVERPDGSNFTLKIRSTKLEDSAMYFCASGSRGYGYTFGSGTRLTVV.

There are a few counts of this clone. The chain joins TRBV2 to TRBJ1-5, with D possibly matching TRBD1 (5 bases). CDR1 and CDR2 (germline): SNHLY, FYNNEI. V was clipped by 3 bases and J by 7 bases, with 13 bases between them. The CDR3 is 14 amino acids. The CDR3 loop is CASSEGRVGQPQHF. For the CDR3, the DNA is TGTGCCAGCAGTGAGGGCAGGGTAGGGCAGCCCCAGCATTTT. Drawing the rest from reference TRBV2 and TRBJ1-5, the complete variable domain is EPEVTQTPSHQVTQMGQEVILRCVPISNHLYFYWYRQILGQKVEFLVSFYNNEISEKSEIFDDQFSVERPDGSNFTLKIRSTKLEDSAMYFCASSEGRVGQPQHFGDGTRLSIL.

This clone was counted once. The chain recombines TRBV11-2 with TRBJ2-5; 7 bases align to TRBD1. The J call may be mistaken, given a closer DNA end match to TRBJ2-7. The CDR3 loop spans 13 amino acids. The germline V gene encodes CDR1 SGHAT and CDR2 FQNNGV. The CDR3 nucleotides read TGTGCCAGCAGCTTAGAGACAGGGTACGAGCAGTACTTC. Its protein product is CASSLETGYEQYF.

The chain uses TRBV11-3 and TRBJ2-5, with a weak D call TRBD1 (5 bases). V was pared by 6 bases and J by 4 bases, with 15 bases between. Germline V gene sequence: CDR1 SGHNT, CDR2 YENEEA. This CDR3 is 14 amino acids long. The chain's CDR3 is CASSSDRGRETQYF. The DNA of the CDR3 is TGTGCCAGCAGTTCCGACAGAGGACGAGAGACCCAGTACTTC.

This chain connects TRBV5-1 to TRBJ1-6; 8 bases match TRBD1. Germline V lookup: CDR1 SGHRS, CDR2 YFSETQ. The CDR3 runs 18 residues. The V gene end was trimmed by 0 bases and the J gene end by 1 base; junction bases not matched to a gene: 6. The chain's CDR3 is CASSLDGQGFSYNSPLHF. CDR3 nucleotides: TGCGCCAGCAGCTTGGATGGACAGGGTTTTTCCTATAATTCACCCCTCCACTTT.

V usage is TRBV6-5 and J usage is TRBJ1-6, with D tentatively TRBD1 (6 bases). The germline V gene encodes CDR1 MNHEY and CDR2 SVGAGI. The germline V and J ends were trimmed by 0 bases and 11 bases, with 14 bases remaining between them. The CDR3 runs 15 residues. In nucleotides, the CDR3 is TGTGCCAGCAGTTACTCGAGAGGGGGTACGGCACCCCTCCACTTT. As protein: CASSYSRGGTAPLHF.

V and J are TRBV5-4 and TRBJ2-5, with D possibly matching TRBD1 (6 bases). The CDR3 loop spans 14 amino acids. CDR1 is SGHNT, CDR2 YYREEE, per germline (reference sequence). The V end lost 1 base, the J end lost 5 bases, and 12 bases lay between the germline ends. The CDR3 spells CASSLTGIGETQYF. CDR3 DNA: TGTGCCAGCAGCTTGACAGGGATCGGTGAGACCCAGTACTTC.

The V and J genes are TRBV10-3 and TRBJ2-1, with TRBD2 matching 10 bases. The CDR3 has 15 residues. V shed 4 bases, J shed 7 bases, and the junction held 7 bases outside the gene matches. Germline V CDR1 and CDR2: ENHRY, SYGVKD. Written as DNA, the CDR3 is TGTGCCATCAGTGGTTCGGGACTAGCGTATAATGAGCAGTTCTTC. It yields the protein CAISGSGLAYNEQFF.

The table lists this clone with a count of one. This chain uses TRBV20-1 with TRBJ2-5; D uncertain. V was trimmed by 2 bases and J by 4 bases, leaving 5 bases between them. CDR1 is DFQATT and CDR2 is SNEGSKA in the germline V gene (reference sequence). CDR3 length equals 11 residues. The CDR3 DNA is TGCAGTGCTAGAACCCTAGAGACCCAGTACTTC. It is translated as CSARTLETQYF.

The V call is TRBV10-3, the J call TRBJ2-3, with D unclear. V was shortened by 3 bases and J by 0 bases, with 7 bases between the two germline ends. CDR1 and CDR2 from the germline V gene are ENHRY and SYGVKD. The CDR3 covers 14 residues. CDR3 bases: TGTGCCATCAGTGAAGGCGTCAGCACAGATACGCAGTATTTT. Its protein product is CAISEGVSTDTQYF.

The genes are TRBV2 and TRBJ1-5; 10 nucleotides align to TRBD1. The CDR3 is 17 residues long. CDR1 is SNHLY and CDR2 is FYNNEI in the germline V gene. The ends lost 7 bases at V and 1 base at J; junction bases unmatched: 10. DNA for the CDR3: TGTGCCAGCAAGACAGGGGGCCTGAGAGTAAGCAATCAGCCCCAGCATTTT. Translation gives CASKTGGLRVSNQPQHF. Combining the CDR3 with reference TRBV2 and TRBJ1-5 gives the whole variable domain EPEVTQTPSHQVTQMGQEVILRCVPISNHLYFYWYRQILGQKVEFLVSFYNNEISEKSEIFDDQFSVERPDGSNFTLKIRSTKLEDSAMYFCASKTGGLRVSNQPQHFGDGTRLSIL.

The chain joins TRBV29-1 to TRBJ1-1; D is perhaps TRBD1 (5 bases). The CDR3 totals 13 residues. Trimming took off 6 bases at V and 1 base at J, with 12 bases between the two ends. Germline assignment: CDR1 SQVTM and CDR2 ANQGSEA. The CDR3 loop is CSVSSGENTEAFF. The CDR3 DNA follows: TGCAGCGTGTCCTCGGGGGAGAACACTGAAGCTTTCTTT.

CDR3 protein: CASSSGQGWWETQYF. CDR3 bases: TGCGCCAGCAGCTCCGGACAGGGATGGTGGGAGACCCAGTACTTC. The chain uses TRBV5-1 and TRBJ2-5, with TRBD1 matching over 8 bases. The CDR3 consists of 15 residues. Looked up from germline, CDR1 is SGHRS and CDR2 is YFSETQ. The trim removed 3 bases at V and 5 bases at J, leaving 9 bases unmatched.

As DNA, the CDR3 is TGCGCCAGCAGCTTGGGGGGGTACCCCTATGGCTACACCTTC. Translated: CASSLGGYPYGYTF. This chain uses TRBV4-3 with TRBJ1-2, with TRBD1 as a possible D gene (5 bases). V dropped 5 bases and J dropped 4 bases, with 14 bases sitting between them. Germline V gene lookup returns CDR1 LGHNA and CDR2 YSLEER. CDR3 length: 14 amino acids.

This clone is deemed large (0.1 to 1%). This rearrangement joins TRBV11-2 to TRBJ2-7; D gene ambiguous. CDR1 SGHAT and CDR2 FQNNGV come from the germline V gene. Deletions cut 1 base from V and 0 bases from J, with 22 bases between. The CDR3 contains 19 residues. CDR3 in amino acids: CASSLAVIVVETYSYEQYF. The CDR3 nucleotides are TGTGCCAGCAGCTTAGCGGTAATAGTGGTCGAGACTTACTCCTACGAGCAGTACTTC.

In DNA form, the CDR3 reads TGTGCCAGCAGCGACGGAGCCTCCTACAATGAGCAGTTCTTC. Translating gives CASSDGASYNEQFF. The V gene is TRBV27, the J gene TRBJ2-1; D unresolved. V lost 6 bases and J lost 0, with 9 bases in between. Germline V lookup: CDR1 MNHEY, CDR2 SMNVEV (reference sequence). The CDR3 covers 14 residues.

V and J are TRBV2 and TRBJ2-5; D is perhaps TRBD2 (5 bases). CDR3 length equals 13 residues. V was cut by 6 bases and J by 9 bases, with 17 bases left in between. From germline, CDR1 is SNHLY and CDR2 FYNNEI. CDR3 in DNA: TGTGCCAGCAGGCCGCCACGCCGGAGGTCCCAGTACTTC. Its translation is CASRPPRRRSQYF.

This rearrangement joins TRBV5-5 to TRBJ2-2; perhaps TRBD2 as D (5 bases). Germline V lookup: CDR1 SGHKS, CDR2 YYEKEE (reference sequence). This CDR3 is 15 amino acids long. V gave up 4 bases and J gave up 3 bases, with 13 bases separating them. The CDR3 is CASSPRSADTGELFF. CDR3 DNA: TGTGCCAGCAGCCCTAGGTCAGCGGACACCGGGGAGCTGTTTTTT.

The V call is TRBV10-1, the J call TRBJ2-5, with 7 bases lining up with TRBD1. V lost 6 bases to trimming and J lost 2 bases; unmatched junction nucleotides: 6. Germline CDR1 is WNHNN and CDR2 is SYGVQD (reference sequence). The CDR3 covers 14 residues. The CDR3 reads CASSPSRGQETQYF. CDR3 bases: TGCGCCAGCAGCCCCAGCAGGGGGCAAGAGACCCAGTACTTC.

The chain recombines TRBV7-2 with TRBJ2-1; 13 nucleotides align to TRBD2. This CDR3 is 14 amino acids long. With V trimmed by 7 bases and J by 5 bases, 2 bases remained unmatched. From germline, CDR1 is SGHTA and CDR2 FQGNSA. CDR3: CASKLAGGNNEQFF. The CDR3 DNA reads as TGTGCCAGCAAACTAGCGGGGGGGAACAATGAGCAGTTCTTC.

Here the CDR3 DNA reads TGCGCCAGCAGCCGCGGGTCATCGGATACGCAGTATTTT. Translated: CASSRGSSDTQYF. This chain joins TRBV5-1 and TRBJ2-3; possible D gene TRBD2, 5 bases. Germline V gene sequence: CDR1 SGHRS, CDR2 YFSETQ. This CDR3 comprises 13 residues. The V gene lost 4 bases and the J gene lost 6 bases, with 12 bases spanning the gap.

The chain carries TRBV19 and TRBJ1-3; D remains ambiguous. The CDR3 length is 13 residues. The germline V gene has CDR1 LNHDA and CDR2 SQIVND (reference sequence). V was trimmed by 5 bases and J by 4 bases, leaving 9 bases between them. The CDR3 region has the DNA TGTGCCAGTAGTCGGGCCGTCGGAAACACCATATATTTT. It specifies CASSRAVGNTIYF.

The rearrangement uses TRBV5-1 and TRBJ2-5, with a possible D match to TRBD2 (6 bases). CDR1 is SGHRS, CDR2 YFSETQ, per germline. V shed 4 bases and J shed 5 bases, with 12 bases lying between them. CDR3 length: 13 amino acids. The CDR3 nucleotides are TGCGCCAGCAGCGCCGGACGGGGGGAGACCCAGTACTTC. Protein: CASSAGRGETQYF. The full variable domain, in which reference TRBV5-1 and TRBJ2-5 provide the parts outside the CDR3, is KAGVTQTPRYLIKTRGQQVTLSCSPISGHRSVSWYQQTPGQGLQFLFEYFSETQRNKGNFPGRFSGRQFSNSRSEMNVSTLELGDSALYLCASSAGRGETQYFGPGTRLLVL.

The genes are TRBV2 and TRBJ2-7, with TRBD2 matching 7 bases. Trimming cost V 8 bases and J 2 bases; bases outside gene matches: 9. This CDR3 contains 14 residues. CDR1 SNHLY and CDR2 FYNNEI come from the germline V gene. The CDR3 spells CASFNRGRAYEQYF. The CDR3 DNA reads as TGTGCCAGCTTTAATCGGGGGAGGGCCTACGAGCAGTACTTC.

The chain joins TRBV4-1 to TRBJ2-1, with TRBD2 matching over 10 bases. The CDR3 consists of 17 residues. V shed 1 base, J shed 0 bases, and the junction held 3 bases outside the gene matches. Per the germline V gene, CDR1 is MGHRA and CDR2 is YSYEKL. The DNA for the CDR3 is TGCGCCAGCAGCCAAGGGACTAGCGGTATCTCCTACAATGAGCAGTTCTTC. Its protein product is CASSQGTSGISYNEQFF.

The chain is built from TRBV30 and TRBJ2-4; D gene ambiguous. Germline V gene sequence: CDR1 GTSNPN, CDR2 SVGIG (reference sequence). V was pared by 2 bases and J by 4 bases, with 9 bases between. The CDR3 is 13 residues long. CDR3 nucleotides: TGTGCCTGGAGTTCTTACATTAAAAACATTCAGTACTTC. Amino acid sequence: CAWSSYIKNIQYF.